A selection of T cell receptor beta chains follows, all from one sample in a study of early T cells in non-severe SARS-CoV-2 infection. A single record per CDR3 protein comes from TCRdb applying MiXCR to the 5' RACE reads. The table shows tens of thousands of distinct CDR3 sequences, with more than 8.5% occurring only once. The specimen sequenced was whole blood. These receptors all stem from an adult who was a healthcare worker with PCR-confirmed SARS-CoV-2 infection or an uninfected control (not recorded which). Both conserved end residues are part of each CDR3. A D gene is named only where the DNA matches it firmly. Clone size appears in some rows only: once, few, many, or a class for an expanded clone.

size | V | D | CDR3
many | TRBV12-3/TRBV12-4 | NA | CASSPTWGNQPQHF
many | TRBV12-3/TRBV12-4 | NA | CASSLVLGGAGTEAFF
many | TRBV29-1 | NA | CSVANNEQFF
many | TRBV5-1 | TRBD1 | CASSKGTGELSGANVLTF
NA | TRBV20-1 | TRBD1 | CSARQGAHEQYF
NA | TRBV4-3 | NA | CASSQRPGTPTDTQYF
many | TRBV3-1 | TRBD2 | CASSQLMGTSGRVYF
few | TRBV12-3/TRBV12-4 | TRBD2 | CASRTSGSTGELFF
many | TRBV28 | NA | CASSLGSYEQYF
few | TRBV28 | TRBD2 | CASSDSGRTYEQYF
NA | TRBV3-1 | NA | CASSPVYSGNQPQHF
few | TRBV29-1 | TRBD1 | CSVNGQGAYGYTF
NA | TRBV6-2/TRBV6-3 | TRBD1 | CASSPLGQGEIDNEQFF
few | TRBV28 | NA | CASSSNVRGNEKLFF
NA | TRBV5-1 | NA | CASSPVGMTDTQYF
NA | TRBV3-1 | NA | CASSQAVGEQFF
few | TRBV2 | NA | CASRRQAVNTGELFF
many | TRBV27 | NA | CASSRPTSIGADTQYF
few | TRBV9 | NA | CASSVGVADSYEQYF
NA | TRBV12-3/TRBV12-4 | TRBD1 | CASSATGGSYNEQFF
many | TRBV24-1 | NA | CATSDLGPNIDTDTQYF
many | TRBV20-1 | NA | CSARDLGSPPYEQYF
many | TRBV20-1 | NA | CSAPDAKNIQYF
many | TRBV7-8 | NA | CASSPIDFRADTQYF
many | TRBV27 | TRBD2 | CASSPGLAGAYYEQYF